This T cell receptor beta chain emerged from a study of blood T cell repertoires in COVID-19. This clone was picked up a small number of times. TCRdb keeps only in-frame clones here, not all; method: immunoSEQ multiplex PCR. The sample contains about 250,000 clones, 70% to 90% of which appear only once. The CDR3 is made up of 13 amino acids. In germline, CDR1 is LGHDT, CDR2 YNNKEL (reference sequence). V lost 4 bases to trimming and J lost 4 bases, with 8 bases between them. The chain has TRBV3-1 (or the pseudogene TRBV3-2) and TRBJ2-1; no reliable D call. The TCR comes from a man aged 18 to 30 who had recovered from COVID-19. The specimen sequenced was PBMCs or T cells enriched from blood (not recorded which). CDR3 in DNA: TGTGCCAGCAGCCTAGGAGTATACAATGAGCAGTTCTTC. It yields the protein CASSLGVYNEQFF.